Presented here are 15 T cell receptor beta chains from one specimen sequenced in a study of T cell responses to AZD1222 COVID-19 vaccine. Assay used: immunoSEQ multiplex PCR; TCRdb lists only in-frame clones, some missing. The sample has around 96,000 clones, 86% seen once. Here the sequenced sample was peripheral blood, taken 28 days after the second AZD1222 dose. These receptor sequences come from an adult who received the AZD1222 COVID-19 vaccine.

As to this clone: One junction end disagrees with the germline gene, perhaps due to a read error. This CDR3 is CASRIGTQGAYEQYF. CDR3 DNA sequence: TGTGCCAGTAGAATAGGGACTCAGGGCGCCTACGAGCAGTACTTC. V usage is TRBV19 and J usage is TRBJ2-7; tentatively, D is TRBD2 (6 bases). The length of the CDR3 is 15 residues. Per germline, CDR1 LNHDA and CDR2 SQIVND (reference sequence).

The chain links TRBV28 to TRBJ1-2, with TRBD1 matching 9 bases. Trimming removed 5 bases from V and 4 bases from J; junction bases left unmatched: 8. This CDR3 is 15 amino acids long. Germline CDR1 reads MDHEN; CDR2 reads SYDVKM. DNA of the CDR3: TGTGCCAGCAGTCTTACAGGGGGCCAAGGCTATGGCTACACCTTC. Translated, it gives CASSLTGGQGYGYTF.

The chain is built from TRBV19 and TRBJ2-1, with D possibly matching TRBD2 (7 bases). The V end was cut by 11 bases, the J end by 0 bases, with 14 bases between. Germline V gene lookup returns CDR1 LNHDA and CDR2 SQIVND (reference sequence). The CDR3 extends over 14 amino acids. The CDR3 loop is CASKAGASYNEQFF. The CDR3 DNA is TGTGCCTCCAAGGCGGGGGCCTCCTACAATGAGCAGTTCTTC.

This clone was detected only once. The chain recombines TRBV3-1 (or the pseudogene TRBV3-2) with TRBJ1-4, with 7 nucleotides matching TRBD1. The CDR3 consists of 16 residues. V lost 0 bases and J lost 5; bases outside the gene matches: 6. Germline assignment: CDR1 LGHDT and CDR2 YNNKEL (reference sequence). In DNA form, the CDR3 reads TGTGCCAGCAGCCAAGATTACCGACAGGGCAATGAAAAACTGTTTTTT. This translates into CASSQDYRQGNEKLFF.

The genes are TRBV27 and TRBJ1-4; a possible D gene is TRBD1 (6 bases). Per germline, CDR1 MNHEY and CDR2 SMNVEV (reference sequence). Trimming took 5 bases from V and 8 from J, leaving 15 bases between them. The CDR3 runs 14 residues. In DNA form, the CDR3 reads TGTGCCAGCAGTCAACACAGGGTTGGGGAAAAACTGTTTTTT. Translation gives CASSQHRVGEKLFF.

This chain connects TRBV27 to TRBJ1-5; 10 bases fit TRBD1. Germline CDR1 is MNHEY and CDR2 is SMNVEV (reference sequence). J lost 6 bases, V lost 10 bases, and 15 bases had no gene match. The CDR3 has 16 residues. The CDR3 sequence is CATSAGLGTGVQPQHF. The DNA of the CDR3 is TGTGCCACCTCGGCGGGGTTGGGGACAGGGGTTCAGCCCCAGCATTTT.

V is TRBV7-9 and J is TRBJ2-7, with unresolved D. The germline gives CDR1 SEHNR, CDR2 FQNEAQ (reference sequence). The CDR3 totals 11 residues. V shed 5 bases and J shed 6 bases, with 8 bases lying between them. This chain's CDR3 is CASSPVVEQYF. The CDR3 DNA follows: TGTGCCAGCAGCCCCGTGGTCGAGCAGTACTTC.

This chain joins TRBV5-1 and TRBJ2-6, with TRBD1 matching 8 bases. CDR3 size: 15 residues. J was trimmed by 2 bases and V by 4 bases; bases with no gene match: 2. Germline CDR1 and CDR2: SGHRS and YFSETQ. The CDR3 DNA is TGCGCCAGCAGCCCGGACAGGGCTGGGGCCAACGTCCTGACTTTC. It codes for CASSPDRAGANVLTF.

CDR3 protein: CASSIGLAVSYNEQFF. CDR3 coding DNA: TGTGCCAGTAGTATAGGTTTAGCGGTGTCCTACAATGAGCAGTTCTTC. This chain joins TRBV19 and TRBJ2-1, with D perhaps matching TRBD2 (6 bases). V lost 1 base to trimming and J lost 1 base, with 11 bases between them. The germline gives CDR1 LNHDA, CDR2 SQIVND (reference sequence). This CDR3 region has 16 residues.

This clone has just a few counts. The V and J genes are TRBV19 and TRBJ2-2, with D possibly matching TRBD1 (6 bases). The CDR3 is 19 amino acids. Deletions cut 0 bases from V and 4 bases from J, with 21 bases between. CDR1 and CDR2 from the germline V gene are LNHDA and SQIVND (reference sequence). For the CDR3, the DNA is TGTGCCAGTAGTATAGAAAGCCTTAGGACAGAAGGGGTCACCGGGGAGCTGTTTTTT. Its protein is CASSIESLRTEGVTGELFF.

The chain carries TRBV7-8 and TRBJ2-3; D is uncertain. Germline values: CDR1 SGHVS, CDR2 FQNEAQ. CDR3 length equals 15 residues. With 2 bases removed from V and 2 bases from J, the gap between germline ends came to 11 bases. The CDR3 is CASSLWAENTDTQYF. Here the CDR3 DNA reads TGTGCCAGCAGCTTATGGGCAGAGAACACAGATACGCAGTATTTT.

This clone was counted only a few times. V is TRBV24-1 and J is TRBJ1-2, with TRBD1 identical over 9 bases. Per the germline V gene, CDR1 is KGHDR and CDR2 is SFDVKD. After removal of 5 bases from V and 6 bases from J, the junction contained 6 bases not matched to a gene. The CDR3 covers 14 residues. CDR3 in amino acids: CATSAPGTGNGYTF. CDR3 bases: TGTGCCACCAGTGCTCCCGGGACAGGGAATGGCTACACCTTC.

The chain is built from TRBV6-6 and TRBJ2-1; 13 bases agree with TRBD2. CDR1 is MNHNY, CDR2 SVGAGI, per germline (reference sequence). The CDR3 is 13 amino acids. With V trimmed by 7 bases and J by 10 bases, 4 bases remained unmatched. CDR3 coding DNA: TGTGCCAGCACACTAGCGGGGGGGAACGAGCAGTTCTTC. It translates to CASTLAGGNEQFF.

This rearrangement joins TRBV29-1 to TRBJ1-2; the D gene is possibly TRBD1 (6 bases). This CDR3 contains 13 residues. Germline V gene data show CDR1 as SQVTM and CDR2 as ANQGSEA. V lost 4 bases and J 2 bases, leaving 11 bases between the germline ends. This chain's CDR3 is CSVAYGQNYGYTF. CDR3 nucleotides: TGCAGCGTTGCCTACGGACAGAACTATGGCTACACCTTC.

The CDR3 sequence: CASSPRRTSGSNEQFF. CDR3 DNA sequence: TGTGCCAGCAGTCCGCGGCGGACTAGCGGGAGCAATGAGCAGTTCTTC. The chain employs TRBV27 and TRBJ2-1; 13 bases map to TRBD2. The ends lost 5 bases at V and 6 bases at J; junction bases unmatched: 7. Germline assignment: CDR1 MNHEY and CDR2 SMNVEV (reference sequence). The CDR3 is 16 residues long.